Below, 9 T cell receptor beta chains from the same sample are listed, as sequenced in a study of OX40 agonist ivuxolimab in advanced cancers. Only in-frame clones appear in the TCRdb table, and some are missing; sequencing was by immunoSEQ multiplex PCR. Among about 67,000 clones, over 70% were seen once, and the ten largest hold more than 3.5%. The sequences come from CD4+ or CD8+ T cells sorted from blood, collected in a trial of the OX40 agonist ivuxolimab. The receptors come from an adult with an advanced solid tumor such as melanoma, head and neck, liver or kidney cancer.

This chain joins TRBV9 and TRBJ2-2; D gene unclear. Germline-derived CDR1 and CDR2 are SGDLS and YYNGEE. CDR3 length equals 14 residues. Between the trimmed V and J ends, which lost 0 bases and 6 bases, there was a span of 9 bases. CDR3 sequence: CASSVVPGPGELFF. In DNA, the CDR3 is TGTGCCAGCAGCGTAGTGCCGGGCCCCGGGGAGCTGTTTTTT.

The rearrangement uses TRBV6-1 and TRBJ2-7; 7 bases are shared with TRBD2. The junction had 8 bases not matched to a gene; V was cut back by 4 bases and J by 5 bases. CDR3 length: 14 residues. The germline V gene encodes CDR1 MNHNS and CDR2 SASEGT. CDR3 residues: CASSGGGAGNEQYF. CDR3 bases: TGTGCCAGCAGTGGGGGGGGAGCTGGGAACGAGCAGTACTTC.

This clone has just one count. The genes are TRBV28 and TRBJ2-7; D is undetermined. Trimming removed 4 bases at V and 3 bases at J, with 7 bases between. Germline-derived CDR1 and CDR2 are MDHEN and SYDVKM. The CDR3 is made up of 12 amino acids. The CDR3 is CASSWARYEQYF. The CDR3 bases are TGTGCCAGCAGTTGGGCCCGCTACGAGCAGTACTTC.

The chain uses TRBV5-1 and TRBJ1-1; perhaps TRBD1 as D (5 bases). This CDR3 spans 13 amino acids. Germline loops: CDR1 SGHRS, CDR2 YFSETQ. V dropped 4 bases and J dropped 0 bases, with 7 bases sitting between them. The CDR3 loop reads CASSAGLNTEAFF. CDR3 nucleotide sequence: TGCGCCAGCAGCGCAGGGCTGAACACTGAAGCTTTCTTT.

This clone is a singleton in its sample. The J gene is TRBJ2-6, the V gene TRBV7-9, with D uncertain. The CDR3 contains 18 residues. Trimming took off 3 bases at V and 0 bases at J, with 15 bases between the two ends. Germline CDR1 reads SEHNR; CDR2 reads FQNEAQ (reference sequence). The CDR3 DNA reads TGTGCCAGCAGCTTTAGGCGCGGTTCGGCCTCTGGGGCCAACGTCCTGACTTTC. Amino acids: CASSFRRGSASGANVLTF.

The V gene is TRBV5-1, the J gene TRBJ2-3; TRBD2 matches at 12 bases. Germline V gene sequence: CDR1 SGHRS, CDR2 YFSETQ. The CDR3 is made up of 16 amino acids. V shed 0 bases, J shed 5 bases, and the junction held 4 bases outside the gene matches. The chain's CDR3 is CASSLESSGRGDTQYF. Here the CDR3 DNA reads TGCGCCAGCAGCTTGGAGTCTAGCGGGAGGGGAGATACGCAGTATTTT. The whole variable domain, filled in from reference TRBV5-1 and TRBJ2-3, reads KAGVTQTPRYLIKTRGQQVTLSCSPISGHRSVSWYQQTPGQGLQFLFEYFSETQRNKGNFPGRFSGRQFSNSRSEMNVSTLELGDSALYLCASSLESSGRGDTQYFGPGTRLTVL.

V is TRBV5-1 and J is TRBJ2-1, with 9 bases fitting TRBD2. Germline values: CDR1 SGHRS, CDR2 YFSETQ. The CDR3 spans 13 residues. Trimming removed 9 bases from V and 8 bases from J; junction bases left unmatched: 9. CDR3 in DNA: TGCGCCACCCGGACTAGCGAGAGCTATGAGCAGTTCTTC. Its translation: CATRTSESYEQFF.

This sequence joins TRBV5-1 and TRBJ2-2; D gene unclear. Trimming took 0 bases from V and 4 from J, leaving 10 bases between them. The CDR3 totals 15 residues. Germline CDR1 and CDR2: SGHRS and YFSETQ. The CDR3 bases are TGCGCCAGCAGCTTGGAACCCGTAGGCACCGGGGAGCTGTTTTTT. Amino acid sequence: CASSLEPVGTGELFF.

The chain uses TRBV19 and TRBJ1-1, with D perhaps matching TRBD1 (5 bases). The CDR3 consists of 13 residues. Looked up from germline, CDR1 is LNHDA and CDR2 is SQIVND (reference sequence). The germline V and J ends were trimmed by 2 bases and 5 bases, with 9 bases remaining between them. In DNA, the CDR3 is TGTGCCAGTAGTATAAAAGGGGCGACTGAAGCTTTCTTT. Residues: CASSIKGATEAFF.